These 8 T cell receptor beta chains originate from one sample sequenced in a study of T cell repertoires in aging, cancer and after chemotherapy. A mixed TRB-A/B primer pool amplified rearranged TRB by multiplex touch-down PCR. MiXCR, run by TCRdb on the multiplex PCR reads, gives a single entry per CDR3 protein. The table includes nearly 7,500 distinct CDR3 sequences, approximately 30% detected once. Peripheral blood genomic DNA, not sorted cells or RNA, was the template. The sequenced material came from blood. Receptors originate from a human donor with a blood cancer.

V gene TRBV6-1 combines with J gene TRBJ1-1; D not certain. Germline V gives CDR1 MNHNS, CDR2 SASEGT. This CDR3 is 14 amino acids long. Trimming stripped 1 base from V and 11 bases from J, with 17 bases between. The CDR3 nucleotides are TGTGCCAGCAGTGAAGGCGGGGATGTGATAGAGGCTTTCTTT. Translation: CASSEGGDVIEAFF.

In its sample, this clonotype is medium-sized. The rearrangement joins TRBV19 to TRBJ2-7, with 10 bases fitting TRBD1. The CDR3 spans 15 residues. Germline trimming cut 5 bases from V and 2 bases from J; bases unmatched to any gene: 6. Germline values: CDR1 LNHDA, CDR2 SQIVND (reference sequence). The CDR3 loop is CASSSKTGGTYEQYF. As DNA, the CDR3 is TGTGCCAGTAGTTCGAAGACAGGGGGCACCTACGAGCAGTACTTC.

The chain links TRBV27 to TRBJ2-3; 9 positions match TRBD2. Trimming took 9 bases from V and 3 from J; bases not matched to a gene: 7. The V gene's germline CDR1 is MNHEY and CDR2 SMNVEV (reference sequence). The CDR3 runs to 14 residues. The CDR3 here is CARVGGGETDTQYF. CDR3 DNA sequence: TGTGCCAGGGTAGGCGGGGGGGAAACAGATACGCAGTATTTT.

This clonotype is deemed medium-sized (0.01 to 0.1%). V gene TRBV6-1 combines with J gene TRBJ2-6; D uncertain. The germline gives CDR1 MNHNS, CDR2 SASEGT. The CDR3 totals 14 residues. V shed 7 bases and J shed 0 bases, with 7 bases lying between them. CDR3: CASILPSGANVLTF. In nucleotides, the CDR3 is TGTGCCAGCATTCTCCCCTCTGGGGCCAACGTCCTGACTTTC.

V and J are TRBV12-3 or TRBV12-4 and TRBJ2-5; D ambiguous. The V gene lost 1 base and the J gene lost 1 base, with 7 bases spanning the gap. The CDR3 covers 14 residues. The CDR3 sequence is CASSLGAVQETQYF. The CDR3 DNA follows: TGTGCCAGCAGTTTAGGGGCAGTCCAAGAGACCCAGTACTTC.

The genes are TRBV14 and TRBJ1-4; no reliable D call. The CDR3 extends over 12 amino acids. Per germline, CDR1 SGHDN and CDR2 FVKESK. The V and J ends lost 2 bases and 7 bases respectively, with 5 bases between them. CDR3 amino acids: CASSQNSEKLFF. CDR3 coding DNA: TGTGCCAGCAGCCAAAATAGTGAAAAACTGTTTTTT.

In this sample, this clonotype is medium-sized (0.01 to 0.1%). The chain is built from TRBV5-4 and TRBJ2-2, with 9 bases identical to TRBD1. This CDR3 spans 15 amino acids. The V and J ends lost 8 bases and 0 bases, in that order; junction bases with no gene match: 5. Germline CDR1 reads SGHNT; CDR2 reads YYREEE (reference sequence). CDR3 loop: CASSRDRANTGELFF. CDR3 sequence (DNA): TGTGCCAGTAGCCGGGACAGGGCGAACACCGGGGAGCTGTTTTTT.

By sample fraction, this clonotype is medium-sized. The rearrangement joins TRBV6-5 to TRBJ1-1; D unclear. V dropped 8 bases and J dropped 2 bases, with 12 bases sitting between them. The germline CDR1 and CDR2 sequences are MNHEY and SVGAGI. The CDR3 runs to 13 residues. The CDR3 coding sequence is TGTGCCAGCCAATCCCCACTTAACACTGAAGCTTTCTTT. Its protein is CASQSPLNTEAFF.